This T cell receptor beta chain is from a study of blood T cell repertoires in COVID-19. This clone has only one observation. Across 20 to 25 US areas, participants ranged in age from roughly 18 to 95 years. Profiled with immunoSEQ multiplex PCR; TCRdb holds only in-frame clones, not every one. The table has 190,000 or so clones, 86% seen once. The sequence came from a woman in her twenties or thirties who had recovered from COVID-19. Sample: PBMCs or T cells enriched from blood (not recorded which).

The CDR3 spells CATSSNRVTEAFF. CDR3 bases: TGTGCCACCAGCAGTAACAGGGTTACTGAAGCTTTCTTT. This chain uses TRBV15 with TRBJ1-1; D is perhaps TRBD1 (6 bases). This CDR3 has 13 amino acids. CDR1 and CDR2 (germline): LNHNV, YYDKDF (reference sequence). V gave up 3 bases and J gave up 5 bases, with 10 bases separating them.